This TCR beta chain was identified during a study of graft-versus-host responses after intestinal transplantation. Study-level information: Recipients received multivisceral, liver-intestinal, or isolated intestinal transplants. Anti-thymocyte globulin was used for induction in all recipients, who then took tacrolimus and steroids for approximately 3 years. Study-wide findings and caveats: GvH clones detected in recipient marrow included some appearing first in ileum or blood.

The assay was immunoSEQ multiplex PCR, and TCRdb's table has in-frame clones only and misses some. Among about 38,000 clones listed, approximately 94% were seen once. Of note for this clone: Its antigen is as yet unknown.

CDR1 is MGHRA and CDR2 is YSYEKL in the germline V gene. V was clipped by 0 bases and J by 10 bases, with 10 bases between them. The CDR3 extends over 13 amino acids. The sample in question was unstimulated CD4+ T cells sorted from spleen or lymph node cells, obtained before transplant. The sequence came from a human donor who was the organ donor for an intestinal transplant. The chain recombines TRBV4-1 with TRBJ2-1; D is undetermined. The CDR3 sequence is CASSQDRGFEQFF. The DNA for the CDR3 is TGCGCCAGCAGCCAAGATCGCGGTTTCGAGCAGTTCTTC.